The 32 T cell receptor beta chains below all came from one sample that was sequenced in a study of shared clonotypes between healthy human individuals. Measured with immunoSEQ multiplex PCR; TCRdb has only the in-frame clones, and not every one. The sample records fewer than 2.5 million clones, approximately 94% being singletons. Sequences were obtained from naive CD4+ T cells from PBMCs. This sample's subset: CD45RA+ positively selected. The receptors were sampled from a man younger than 35 in good health. Some clones in this sample may be carry-over from other donors' samples.

The CDR3 loop reads CASSRIQGLNTEAFF. As DNA, the CDR3 is TGTGCCAGCAGCCGAATCCAGGGGTTGAACACTGAAGCTTTCTTT. The V call is TRBV6-6, the J call TRBJ1-1; D possibly corresponds to TRBD1 (6 bases). Germline values: CDR1 MNHNY, CDR2 SVGAGI (reference sequence). The V and J ends lost 6 bases and 0 bases respectively, with 14 bases between them. This CDR3 comprises 15 residues.

This clone was seen once. The same CDR3 arises from other DNA sequences in this sample as well. The V call is TRBV19, the J call TRBJ1-5, with unresolved D. Germline assignment: CDR1 LNHDA and CDR2 SQIVND (reference sequence). The CDR3 has 15 amino acids. V lost 3 bases to trimming and J lost 0 bases, with 9 bases between them. CDR3 in amino acids: CASSIGPYSNQPQHF. The DNA of the CDR3 is TGTGCCAGTAGTATTGGTCCATATAGCAATCAGCCCCAGCATTTT.

This chain links TRBV28 with TRBJ1-5; tentative D call: TRBD1 (6 bases). CDR3 length equals 13 residues. V was cut by 10 bases and J by 2 bases, with 12 bases left in between. Germline-derived CDR1 and CDR2 are MDHEN and SYDVKM. CDR3 sequence (DNA): TGTGCCACCGAGGCAGGGGGCAATCAGCCCCAGCATTTT. Translation: CATEAGGNQPQHF.

This chain uses TRBV7-3 with TRBJ2-3; the D is unclear. The V gene lost 2 bases and the J gene lost 5 bases, with 8 bases spanning the gap. Germline values: CDR1 SGHTA, CDR2 FQGTGA. There are 13 residues in the CDR3. The CDR3: CASSLGTIDTQYF. The CDR3, as DNA: TGTGCCAGCAGCTTAGGAACTATAGATACGCAGTATTTT. Filled out from reference TRBV7-3 and TRBJ2-3, the complete variable domain reads GAGVSQTPSNKVTEKGKYVELRCDPISGHTALYWYRQSLGQGPEFLIYFQGTGAADDSGLPNDRFFAVRPEGSVSTLKIQRTERGDSAVYLCASSLGTIDTQYFGPGTRLTVL.

The chain combines TRBV10-3 with TRBJ1-1; 8 positions match TRBD1. V shed 4 bases, J shed 4 bases, and the junction held 5 bases outside the gene matches. Germline lookup yields CDR1 ENHRY and CDR2 SYGVKD. The CDR3 totals 14 residues. The CDR3 DNA reads as TGTGCCATCAGTGGACAGGGGTGGGCCACTGAAGCTTTCTTT. This codes for CAISGQGWATEAFF.

This clone was picked up a small number of times. CDR3 bases: TGTGCCTGGAGTGTAATGTTCGGGGAGCTGTTTTTT. This translates into CAWSVMFGELFF. The chain couples TRBV30 to TRBJ2-2; D is uncertain. Germline loops: CDR1 GTSNPN, CDR2 SVGIG (reference sequence). The V end was cut by 0 bases, the J end by 7 bases, with 6 bases between. The CDR3 has 12 amino acids. Filled out from reference TRBV30 and TRBJ2-2, the complete variable domain reads SQTIHQWPATLVQPVGSPLSLECTVEGTSNPNLYWYRQAAGRGLQLLFYSVGIGQISSEVPQNLSASRPQDRQFILSSKKLLLSDSGFYLCAWSVMFGELFFGEGSRLTVL.

As regards this clone: Other DNA variants within this sample encode the same CDR3. The chain joins TRBV18 to TRBJ1-1; D is undetermined. The CDR3 contains 14 residues. Trimming took 2 bases from V and 1 from J, leaving 8 bases between them. Germline V gene lookup returns CDR1 KGHSH and CDR2 LQKENI. The CDR3 DNA follows: TGTGCCAGCTCACCAAGGGCACAGAACACTGAAGCTTTCTTT. It translates to CASSPRAQNTEAFF.

Turning to this clone: This sample also contains other DNA sequences that code for the same CDR3. This chain connects TRBV5-1 to TRBJ2-7; D call uncertain. CDR1 and CDR2 (germline): SGHRS, YFSETQ. V gave up 0 bases and J gave up 4 bases, with 5 bases separating them. This CDR3 has 12 amino acids. Here the CDR3 reads CASSLEGYEQYF. CDR3 in DNA: TGCGCCAGCAGCTTGGAGGGTTACGAGCAGTACTTC.

The CDR3 sequence is CASSPSGGVREKLFF. CDR3 nucleotides: TGCGCCAGCAGCCCATCGGGCGGTGTACGGGAAAAACTGTTTTTT. This sequence joins TRBV4-1 and TRBJ1-4; D unclear. The CDR3 consists of 15 residues. Between the trimmed V and J ends, which lost 4 bases and 8 bases, there was a span of 17 bases. CDR1 is MGHRA and CDR2 is YSYEKL in the germline V gene.

This rearrangement joins TRBV11-2 to TRBJ2-7; TRBD2 matches 13 bases. V lost 8 bases to trimming and J lost 3 bases; unmatched junction nucleotides: 4. Germline values: CDR1 SGHAT, CDR2 FQNNGV. CDR3 length equals 14 residues. CDR3 in amino acids: CASGRTSGSYEQYF. The CDR3, as DNA: TGTGCCAGCGGCAGGACTAGCGGGAGCTACGAGCAGTACTTC.

This chain joins TRBV18 and TRBJ2-7; 8 bases are shared with TRBD2. The germline V gene encodes CDR1 KGHSH and CDR2 LQKENI. The CDR3 runs 14 residues. V shed 3 bases, J shed 2 bases, and the junction held 3 bases outside the gene matches. The CDR3 DNA sequence: TGTGCCAGCTCACCTACTAGCGGTGCCTACGAGCAGTACTTC. Translation gives CASSPTSGAYEQYF.

This chain joins TRBV5-4 and TRBJ2-7; D remains unclear. The V gene lost 4 bases and the J gene lost 2 bases, with 10 bases spanning the gap. CDR1 and CDR2 (germline): SGHNT, YYREEE (reference sequence). The CDR3 length is 13 residues. CDR3 protein: CASSISVAYEQYF. The CDR3 bases are TGTGCCAGCAGCATTTCGGTGGCCTACGAGCAGTACTTC. Drawing the rest from reference TRBV5-4 and TRBJ2-7, the complete variable domain is ETGVTQSPTHLIKTRGQQVTLRCSSQSGHNTVSWYQQALGQGPQFIFQYYREEENGRGNFPPRFSGLQFPNYSSELNVNALELDDSALYLCASSISVAYEQYFGPGTRLTVT.

The CDR3 here is CASIGGRDRAYSGANVLTF. DNA for the CDR3: TGTGCCAGCATAGGGGGACGGGACAGGGCCTACTCTGGGGCCAACGTCCTGACTTTC. V is TRBV7-9 and J is TRBJ2-6; 9 bases map to TRBD1. V was clipped by 7 bases and J by 0 bases; unmatched bases: 13. The CDR3 covers 19 residues. Germline CDR1 is SEHNR and CDR2 is FQNEAQ (reference sequence).

This rearrangement joins TRBV7-2 to TRBJ1-6; 7 nucleotides match TRBD1. The length of the CDR3 is 11 residues. Germline loops: CDR1 SGHTA, CDR2 FQGNSA. V shed 10 bases and J 13 bases; nucleotides not matched to a gene: 7. CDR3 nucleotide sequence: TGTGCCACCCAGGGGGAGGCTCCCCTCCACTTT. Its translation is CATQGEAPLHF.

The chain employs TRBV9 and TRBJ1-3; 7 positions agree with TRBD1. The CDR3 sequence is 16 residues long. The germline V gene has CDR1 SGDLS and CDR2 YYNGEE. Trimming took 0 bases from V and 2 from J; bases not matched to a gene: 5. CDR3 coding DNA: TGTGCCAGCAGCGTAGACTTCACAGGGGCTGGAAACACCATATATTTT. Protein: CASSVDFTGAGNTIYF.

The genes are TRBV6-5 and TRBJ2-7, with TRBD1 matching over 9 bases. Germline CDR1 MNHEY, CDR2 SVGAGI. V was clipped by 5 bases and J by 2 bases; unmatched bases: 7. The CDR3 extends over 15 amino acids. CDR3 coding DNA: TGTGCCAGCAGTAACCGGGACAGGGCCCCCTACGAGCAGTACTTC. The encoded protein is CASSNRDRAPYEQYF.

This clone was picked up one time. The CDR3 sequence is CASSSTRYNEQFF. The CDR3 region has the DNA TGTGCCAGCAGCTCTACACGATACAATGAGCAGTTCTTC. The V and J genes are TRBV5-5 and TRBJ2-1; D not resolved. The V gene's germline CDR1 is SGHKS and CDR2 YYEKEE (reference sequence). This CDR3 is 13 amino acids long. Between the trimmed V and J ends, which lost 3 bases and 4 bases, there was a span of 8 bases. The whole variable domain, remainder taken from reference TRBV5-5 and TRBJ2-1, is DAGVTQSPTHLIKTRGQQVTLRCSPISGHKSVSWYQQVLGQGPQFIFQYYEKEERGRGNFPDRFSARQFPNYSSELNVNALLLGDSALYLCASSSTRYNEQFFGPGTRLTVL.

The genes are TRBV25-1 and TRBJ2-7; TRBD1 matches 9 bases. This CDR3 region has 17 residues. V shed 3 bases, J shed 2 bases, and the junction held 11 bases outside the gene matches. CDR1 and CDR2 (germline): MGHDK, SYGVNS. CDR3 bases: TGTGCCAGCAGTGACCAAACCGGGACAGGGATGACCTACGAGCAGTACTTC. Protein product: CASSDQTGTGMTYEQYF.

V and J are TRBV30 and TRBJ1-1; D not certain. CDR3 size: 13 residues. Trimming shortened V by 0 bases and J by 1 base, and 6 bases separated the two germline ends. CDR1 and CDR2 (germline): GTSNPN, SVGIG (reference sequence). For the CDR3, the DNA is TGTGCCTGGAGTGTCCATTCGAACACTGAAGCTTTCTTT. Residues: CAWSVHSNTEAFF. Variable domain in full (rest from reference TRBV30 and TRBJ1-1): SQTIHQWPATLVQPVGSPLSLECTVEGTSNPNLYWYRQAAGRGLQLLFYSVGIGQISSEVPQNLSASRPQDRQFILSSKKLLLSDSGFYLCAWSVHSNTEAFFGQGTRLTVV.

The rearrangement uses TRBV5-8 and TRBJ2-3; D may be TRBD1 (6 bases). V was shortened by 5 bases and J by 1 base, with 11 bases between the two germline ends. Germline CDR1 SGHTS, CDR2 YDEGEE. The CDR3 is made up of 14 amino acids. The CDR3: CASRRKGGTDTQYF. DNA for the CDR3: TGTGCCAGCAGACGAAAGGGGGGCACAGATACGCAGTATTTT.

The chain uses TRBV4-3 and TRBJ2-7; 8 nucleotides align to TRBD1. V trimming: 3 bases; J trimming: 3 bases; junction bases outside the gene matches: 7. The CDR3 totals 15 residues. Germline V gene data show CDR1 as LGHNA and CDR2 as YSLEER. CDR3 protein: CASSQNDRGYYEQYF. CDR3 nucleotides: TGCGCCAGCAGCCAGAACGACAGGGGCTACTACGAGCAGTACTTC.

The rearrangement uses TRBV7-9 and TRBJ2-5, with D perhaps TRBD1 or TRBD2 (5 bases each). Germline V gene lookup returns CDR1 SEHNR and CDR2 FQNEAQ (reference sequence). V lost 5 bases to trimming and J lost 5 bases, with 15 bases between them. The CDR3 sequence is 14 residues long. This CDR3 is CASSPGTPGETQYF. In DNA form, the CDR3 reads TGTGCCAGCAGCCCAGGGACGCCCGGGGAGACCCAGTACTTC.

This chain connects TRBV30 to TRBJ1-2, with a possible D match to TRBD1 (6 bases). Between the trimmed V and J ends, which lost 0 bases and 2 bases, there was a span of 16 bases. The V gene's germline CDR1 is GTSNPN and CDR2 SVGIG (reference sequence). The CDR3 is 16 residues long. CDR3 in amino acids: CAWSVLKRTANYGYTF. The DNA of the CDR3 is TGTGCCTGGAGTGTACTCAAGAGGACAGCAAACTATGGCTACACCTTC.

J is TRBJ2-5 and V is TRBV6-1, with TRBD2 matching over 7 bases. The DNA end is a closer match to TRBJ2-7, so the J assignment may be wrong. Germline values: CDR1 MNHNS, CDR2 SASEGT. This CDR3 has 12 amino acids. CDR3 DNA sequence: TGTGCCACCTGTCGGGGGGCCTACGAGCAGTACTTC. Translation gives CATCRGAYEQYF.

This chain uses TRBV9 with TRBJ2-3; D remains unclear. The CDR3 totals 15 residues. V was shortened by 7 bases and J by 6 bases, with 21 bases between the two germline ends. The germline V gene has CDR1 SGDLS and CDR2 YYNGEE. CDR3: CASGLRSASGDTQYF. CDR3 bases: TGTGCCAGCGGGTTGCGTTCCGCCTCTGGGGATACGCAGTATTTT.

This clone was seen once. V usage is TRBV15 and J usage is TRBJ2-5; 12 nucleotides line up with TRBD2. The germline CDR1 and CDR2 sequences are LNHNV and YYDKDF (reference sequence). CDR3 length: 18 residues. J lost 1 base, V lost 1 base, and 7 bases had no gene match. Here the CDR3 reads CATSRGELAGGAQETQYF. The CDR3, as DNA: TGTGCCACCAGCAGAGGGGAACTAGCGGGAGGTGCCCAAGAGACCCAGTACTTC.

This CDR3 is CASSLFGLDNEQYF. Written as DNA, the CDR3 is TGCGCCAGCAGCTTGTTCGGACTAGATAACGAGCAGTACTTC. This rearrangement joins TRBV5-1 to TRBJ2-7; 7 positions agree with TRBD2. The CDR3 spans 14 residues. In germline, CDR1 is SGHRS, CDR2 YFSETQ. The V gene end was trimmed by 1 base and the J gene end by 5 bases; junction bases not matched to a gene: 6.

The chain recombines TRBV2 with TRBJ2-4; D gene unclear. The CDR3 is 16 amino acids. CDR1 is SNHLY and CDR2 is FYNNEI in the germline V gene. Between the trimmed V and J ends, which lost 1 base and 9 bases, there was a span of 19 bases. The CDR3 bases are TGTGCCAGCAGTGAAGGCGTCACTGGTAACGGTGTCATTCAGTACTTC. As protein: CASSEGVTGNGVIQYF.

The chain joins TRBV19 to TRBJ1-5; D is ambiguous. CDR3 length: 16 residues. Trimming removed 2 bases from V and 2 bases from J, with 13 bases in between. CDR1 and CDR2 (germline): LNHDA, SQIVND (reference sequence). CDR3 DNA: TGTGCCAGTAGTATATTAGGAGGGCCGGGCAATCAGCCCCAGCATTTT. This codes for CASSILGGPGNQPQHF.

The chain has TRBV9 and TRBJ2-5; possible D gene TRBD1, 5 bases. Germline assignment: CDR1 SGDLS and CDR2 YYNGEE. Trimming left V 1 base short and J 5 bases short, with 15 bases between. The CDR3 totals 15 residues. CDR3 sequence (DNA): TGTGCCAGCAGCGTACAGGCAGGGCAAGGGGAGACCCAGTACTTC. This gives the protein CASSVQAGQGETQYF.

The V and J genes are TRBV28 and TRBJ1-3; no firm D call. Germline CDR1 is MDHEN and CDR2 is SYDVKM. V lost 6 bases, J lost 5 bases, and 11 bases lay in between. This CDR3 is 13 amino acids long. Written as DNA, the CDR3 is TGTGCCAGCAGCCGGGCCCCAAGAAACACCATATATTTT. This gives the protein CASSRAPRNTIYF.

The J gene is TRBJ1-1, the V gene TRBV27, with a weak D call TRBD1 (5 bases). CDR1 and CDR2 from the germline V gene are MNHEY and SMNVEV (reference sequence). V was cut by 5 bases and J by 3 bases, with 13 bases left in between. The CDR3 extends over 14 amino acids. Here the CDR3 DNA reads TGTGCCAGCAGTCCCTTCCCGGGGGACACTGAAGCTTTCTTT. It encodes CASSPFPGDTEAFF.